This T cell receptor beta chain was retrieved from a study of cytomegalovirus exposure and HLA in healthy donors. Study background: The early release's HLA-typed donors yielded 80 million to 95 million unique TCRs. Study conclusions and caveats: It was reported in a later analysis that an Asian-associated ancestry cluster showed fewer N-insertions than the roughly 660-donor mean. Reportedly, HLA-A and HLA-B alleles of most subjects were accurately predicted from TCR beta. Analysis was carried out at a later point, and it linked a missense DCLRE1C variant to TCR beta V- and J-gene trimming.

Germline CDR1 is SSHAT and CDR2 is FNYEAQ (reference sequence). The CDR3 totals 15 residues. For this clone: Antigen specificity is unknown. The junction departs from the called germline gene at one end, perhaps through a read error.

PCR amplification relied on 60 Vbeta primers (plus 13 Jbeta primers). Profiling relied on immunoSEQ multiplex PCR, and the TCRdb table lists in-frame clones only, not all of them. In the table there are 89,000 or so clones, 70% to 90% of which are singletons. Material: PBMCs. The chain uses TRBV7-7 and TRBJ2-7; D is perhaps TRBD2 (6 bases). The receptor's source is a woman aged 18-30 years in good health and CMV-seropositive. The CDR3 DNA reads TGTGCTAGCAGTCAGGGACTGGGAAGCTCCTACGAGCAGTACTTC. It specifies CASSQGLGSSYEQYF.